This entry is about one TCR beta chain. The antigen remains undetermined. This sample is part of a study of T cell responses to AZD1222 COVID-19 vaccine. Findings and limits, study-wide: Compared with day 0, the breadth and depth of the Spike-specific TCR repertoire rose significantly after two doses of AZD1222. Spike was spanned by vaccine-associated CD4 TCRs, with dominance at 160-218 and 743-854.

Trimming removed 6 bases from V and 3 bases from J; junction bases left unmatched: 7. Germline CDR1 reads SEHNR; CDR2 reads FQNEAQ (reference sequence). The CDR3 runs 15 residues. Only in-frame clones appear in the TCRdb table, and some are missing; sequencing was by immunoSEQ multiplex PCR. The table lists under 95,000 clones, roughly 85% of them singletons, with around 10% in the top ten. Pooled samples include second doses given at about 4 or 12 weeks. The origin of this receptor is an adult who received the AZD1222 COVID-19 vaccine. Sequencing used peripheral blood, obtained 28 days after the second AZD1222 dose. The chain carries TRBV7-9 and TRBJ2-4; 8 bases line up with TRBD2. This CDR3 is CASRLSSGDKNIQYF. In nucleotides, the CDR3 is TGTGCCAGCAGATTGAGTAGCGGGGACAAAAACATTCAGTACTTC.